These T cell receptor beta chains were read from a single sample in a study of blood T cell repertoires in COVID-19. TCRdb keeps only in-frame clones here, not all; method: immunoSEQ multiplex PCR. Of tens of thousands of clones in the sample, 75% to 90% are singletons; the top ten hold under 6%. The sample was peripheral blood. The receptors were sampled from a man older than 75 with acute or convalescent COVID-19. Both conserved end residues are part of each CDR3. Some rows mark clone size as missing; the rest say once, few, many or name a class of expanded clone.

15	once	TRBV7-2	TRBJ2-1	CASSSGQGTYNEQFF
13	once	TRBV19	TRBJ2-3	CASSIANTDTQYF
16	-	TRBV5-1	TRBJ1-1	CASSLTGGIVNTEAFF
14	-	TRBV7-9	TRBJ1-2	CASSARTGYYGYTF
16	-	TRBV4-1	TRBJ1-5	CASSPDVGGESQPQHF
18	-	TRBV3-1/TRBV3-2	TRBJ2-7	CASSQDSLAGGLQYEQYF
15	-	TRBV19	TRBJ2-6	CASSIGGAGANVLTF
14	-	TRBV3-1/TRBV3-2	TRBJ1-2	CASSPLQGLSGYTF
15	-	TRBV28	TRBJ2-5	CASSFWDRYQETQYF
14	-	TRBV2	TRBJ1-1	CASSEGHLNTEAFF
18	-	TRBV3-1/TRBV3-2	TRBJ2-1	CASSQGTSGEGGKNEQFF
16	medium-sized	TRBV3-1/TRBV3-2	TRBJ2-7	CASSQDLGRGRLEQYF
15	-	TRBV6-2/TRBV6-3	TRBJ1-2	CASSYGGTEVRGYTF
12	few	TRBV3-1/TRBV3-2	TRBJ2-5	CASSRMEETQYF
18	-	TRBV27	TRBJ2-2	CASSPSYFRDRFTGELFF
16	-	TRBV13	TRBJ2-7	CASSLVLAGDSYEQYF